The entry below gives a single T cell receptor (beta chain) sequence along with its context. Antigen: not known. This record belongs to a study of cytotoxic CD8 clonotypes in ibrutinib-treated CLL. Across the whole study: Overall, 24 responses were partial and 2 complete; following median about 68 months, roughly 15 patients stayed remitted and 12 progressed. Findings of the study overall: In comparison with age-matched healthy donors, baseline clonality was higher and tracked circulating CD8+ T-cell counts.

Germline V gives CDR1 MDHEN, CDR2 SYDVKM. V lost 6 bases and J 0 bases, leaving 12 bases between the germline ends. CDR3 length: 14 amino acids. The planned depth of sequencing spanned 1 in 200,000 to 1 in 1 million T cells. Profiling relied on immunoSEQ multiplex PCR, and the TCRdb table lists in-frame clones only, not all of them. Here the sample spans 250,000 to 350,000 clones, 70% to 80% being singletons. This clonotype was sampled from a human donor with chronic lymphocytic leukemia. Here the sequenced sample was PBMCs, taken at disease progression, from a patient treated with ibrutinib. V gene TRBV28 combines with J gene TRBJ2-7, with D perhaps TRBD1 or TRBD2 (5 bases each). The CDR3 DNA reads as TGTGCCAGCAGGCCTGGGGGAAGCTCCTACGAGCAGTACTTC. As protein: CASRPGGSSYEQYF.